This T cell receptor beta chain derives from a study of tumor-infiltrating lymphocytes in oesophageal squamous cell carcinoma. This clonotype ranks as medium-sized. TCRdb used MiXCR to reprocess the PCR reads, holding one entry per CDR3 protein. The sample lists under 25,000 distinct CDR3 sequences, around two fifths occurring once. Material: blood. This clonotype originated in a male donor with esophageal squamous cell carcinoma.

CDR3 loop: CASSLTGDREQYF. CDR3 DNA sequence: TGTGCCAGCAGCTTAACGGGGGATAGAGAGCAGTACTTC. The chain recombines TRBV7-3 with TRBJ2-7; possibly TRBD1 or TRBD2 for D (5 bases each). The V end lost 0 bases, the J end lost 7 bases, and 10 bases lay between the germline ends. CDR1 is SGHTA, CDR2 FQGTGA, per germline. This CDR3 region has 13 residues.